A selection of T cell receptor beta chains follows, all from one sample in a study of blood T cell repertoires in COVID-19. Data came from immunoSEQ multiplex PCR; TCRdb stores just in-frame clones and leaves some out. The sample lists 250,000 to 350,000 clones, roughly four fifths occurring once. Sequences were obtained from peripheral blood. The receptors stem from an older person with COVID-19, enrolled during active disease. CDR3s include the opening cysteine and the closing phenylalanine or tryptophan. A D gene is named only where the DNA matches it firmly. Clone size is given for some rows only: seen once, a few or many times, or a class if the clone is expanded.

>TRBD1|TRBV13|TRBJ1-2|NA
TGTGCCAGCAGCCGCCTGACAGGGAACTATGGCTACACCTTC
CASSRLTGNYGYTF
>TRBD2|TRBV14|TRBJ2-7|NA
TGTGCCAGCAGCCAGGGGTTTAGCGGGACCTACGAGCAGTACTTC
CASSQGFSGTYEQYF
>TRBD2|TRBV19|TRBJ2-1|NA
TGTGCCAGTAGTAAGGGACTAGCGGGAGGTGGTGGTGAGCAGTTCTTC
CASSKGLAGGGGEQFF
>TRBD1|TRBV18|TRBJ2-7|once
TGTGCCAGCTCACCACTACCGGGACAGGGATACGAGCAGTACTTC
CASSPLPGQGYEQYF
>TRBD2|TRBV6-2/TRBV6-3|TRBJ2-1|NA
TGTGCCAGCAGCCGTTCTAGCGGGAGAAACAATGAGCAGTTCTTC
CASSRSSGRNNEQFF
>NA|TRBV20-1|TRBJ2-5|NA
TGCAGTGCTTTACAGGGGACCCAGTACTTC
CSALQGTQYF
>TRBD1|TRBV11-3|TRBJ2-7|NA
TGTGCCAGCAGCCCGGGACAGAGTTCGGACGAGCAGTACTTC
CASSPGQSSDEQYF
>TRBD1|TRBV3-1/TRBV3-2|TRBJ1-3|NA
TGTGCCAGCAGCCAAGGCCGGACAGGAGCCTCTGGAAACACCATATATTTT
CASSQGRTGASGNTIYF
>TRBD1|TRBV13|TRBJ1-2|once
TGTGCCAGCAGCTTCCGACAGGGACGCGGCTACACCTTC
CASSFRQGRGYTF
>NA|TRBV27|TRBJ1-3|once
TGTGCCAGCAGTCCCTCCCTCTCTGGAAACACCATATATTTT
CASSPSLSGNTIYF
>NA|TRBV7-9|TRBJ1-1|few
TGTGCCAGCAGCCCTTCGGGGGATACTGAAGCTTTCTTT
CASSPSGDTEAFF
>TRBD1|TRBV19|TRBJ1-4|NA
TGTGCCAGTAGTAAATGGACAGGGAATAATGAAAAACTGTTTTTT
CASSKWTGNNEKLFF
>TRBD1|TRBV5-8|TRBJ1-2|NA
TGTGCCAGCAGCCGCGGGACAGCTCTTCTTGGCTACACCTTC
CASSRGTALLGYTF
>NA|TRBV6-1|TRBJ1-3|NA
TGTGCCAGCAGTGCCTCGCGACAGCACTCTGGAAACACCATATATTTT
CASSASRQHSGNTIYF
>TRBD1|TRBV5-1|TRBJ2-7|NA
TGCGCCAGCAGCACCGGTCCGGGACAGGGGTCTTACGAGCAGTACTTC
CASSTGPGQGSYEQYF
>NA|TRBV7-2|TRBJ1-2|NA
TGTGCCAGCAGCTTAACCCCATCCCCCGGGGATGGCTACACCTTC
CASSLTPSPGDGYTF
>NA|TRBV3-1/TRBV3-2|TRBJ2-5|few
TGTGCCAGCAGTTCTGACAGCTCAGAGGCCCAGTACTTC
CASSSDSSEAQYF
>NA|TRBV7-6|TRBJ2-6|NA
TGTGCCAGCAGCTTAGTAGTGGGACAAGGTGGGGCCAACGTCCTGACTTTC
CASSLVVGQGGANVLTF
>NA|TRBV28|TRBJ1-4|once
TGTGCCAGCAGCCCGGTCACCGGGAATAATGAAAAACTGTTTTTT
CASSPVTGNNEKLFF
>TRBD2|TRBV19|TRBJ2-7|NA
TGTGCCAGTAGTCTCCGCCCCGGGACTAGCGGGAGTTACGAGCAGTACTTC
CASSLRPGTSGSYEQYF
>NA|TRBV6-1|TRBJ1-5|NA
TGTGCCAGCAGGGACAAAGTGTTTGAGCCCCAGCATTTT
CASRDKVFEPQHF
>NA|TRBV27|TRBJ2-2|once
TGTGCCAGCAGTTTCCCGGGGATCACCGGGGAGCTGTTTTTT
CASSFPGITGELFF
>NA|TRBV6-1|TRBJ1-1|NA
TGTGCCAGCAGTGCCCTTCCAACAGTCATGAACACTGAAGCTTTCTTT
CASSALPTVMNTEAFF
>TRBD1|TRBV11-2|TRBJ1-1|NA
TGTGCCAGCAGCAACAGGGGGAACACTGAAGCTTTCTTT
CASSNRGNTEAFF
>NA|TRBV27|TRBJ1-6|NA
TGTGCCAGCGCCCAGCAAAGGAAATCAGGGCAGGGGTCTAATTCACCCCTCCACTTT
CASAQQRKSGQGSNSPLHF
>TRBD1|TRBV3-1/TRBV3-2|TRBJ1-5|few
TGTGCCAGCAGCCAAGTTGAAGACAGGGCAATTAGCAATCAGCCCCAGCATTTT
CASSQVEDRAISNQPQHF